This is a list of T cell receptor beta chains from one sample in a study of shared T cell receptors in the human thymus. Profiling relied on immunoSEQ multiplex PCR, and the TCRdb table lists in-frame clones only, not all of them. The sample lists approximately 760,000 clones; 80% to 90% were seen once. The sample was also reused in another study, on human thymus T cells.

Sequencing input: thymocytes. Every receptor here comes from a girl in the first two years of life with a congenital heart defect. Both conserved end residues are part of each CDR3. Fields, in order: clone size, D gene, V gene, CDR3 protein. D genes are given only for firm matches. Size tells how often a clone was seen (once, few, many) or the class of an expanded clone, and some rows leave it out.

. . TRBV28 CASSPWTATNEKLFF
. TRBD1 TRBV6-5 CASSHGQGWDEKLFF
. TRBD1 TRBV9 CASSVGQGNKKLFF
. . TRBV6-8 CASSPPGPTRRSPLHF
. . TRBV7-3 CASSLTGRETTEAFF
. TRBD1 TRBV27 CASSLFGQGMANTEAFF
. TRBD1 TRBV5-4 CASSPLPDRANEKLFF
. . TRBV7-9 CASSLVSLNREAFF
. . TRBV15 CATSRQIRNEGKQNTEAFF
. . TRBV6-6 CASTSSRYGYTF
. . TRBV11-3 CASSATGETQYF
. . TRBV6-5 CASSYGGQLGYEQYF
. . TRBV29-1 CSVIRATQYF
. TRBD2 TRBV5-6 CASSGQRGGHTDTQYF
. . TRBV11-2 CASSLDIGGGPISCHTF
. TRBD1 TRBV5-8 CASSLLVKTGEVNNQPQHF
. . TRBV9 CASSGGGWDSYNEQFF
. . TRBV28 CASSFNREGSGLNQPQHF
. . TRBV9 CASSEGEGDRDNSPLHF
few TRBD1 TRBV4-1 CASSSIVRGDRGVGSGELFF
once . TRBV4-2 CASSPSPWAGRISGNTIYF
. . TRBV5-8 CASSAAGGLETQYF
once TRBD1 TRBV28 CASREKGAHSYNEQFF
. TRBD1 TRBV6-5 CASRLLIQGRTEAFF
once TRBD1 TRBV10-1 CASSEPLTGGKGQGQFF
. TRBD1 TRBV4-1 CASSQDGGQVQPWEQYF
. . TRBV28 CASLNTGELFF
. . TRBV6-4 CASSEGGISPLHF
. . TRBV7-7 CASSSPNGNTEAFF
. TRBD1 TRBV4-1 CASSRGQGATEAFF
. TRBD2 TRBV5-4 CASSLAGYRGDYEQYF
. . TRBV5-8 CASSPEHGTFYGYTF
. . TRBV6-1 CASSDRKRSQPQHF
. TRBD2 TRBV11-2 CASSLPIALAGAGEQYF
. . TRBV11-2 CASSFSGRGLDTQYF
. TRBD1 TRBV5-5 CASSLGQGGTEAFF
. TRBD1 TRBV6-1 CASSDLTGVEGTDTQYF
. TRBD1 TRBV9 CASTPGRDRGSEAFF
. TRBD1 TRBV28 CASNDGGGQGARWDTEAFF
. TRBD1 TRBV10-3 CAIRGTGGPNVEKLFF
. TRBD1 TRBV29-1 CSVRQGEGDTEAFF
. TRBD1 TRBV28 CASSRQGAAGTEAFF
few TRBD1 TRBV13 CASSSRILGQGTAYNEQFF
. TRBD1 TRBV7-2 CASSLESPPGTENTGAFF
. . TRBV29-1 CSVHQGGDEKLFF
. . TRBV20-1 CSARDLYGYTF
. TRBD1 TRBV7-8 CASSYRRDSRGRSQETQYF
few TRBD2 TRBV11-2 CASSLVGGGPSDTQYF
. TRBD1 TRBV7-8 CASSLLGQGEPQHF
. TRBD1 TRBV5-1 CASSLATPPRDRDHEQYF
. TRBD1 TRBV7-8 CASSKPRTGDSGNTIYF
. TRBD2 TRBV7-2 CASSLCFPSGGAAGETQYF
. . TRBV4-1 CASSQGERSSYEQYF
. TRBD1 TRBV5-4 CASSLIKDRGHTDTQYF